Each of the 24 T cell receptor beta chains below was sequenced from the same sample in a study of CD8 T cells in ankylosing spondylitis. From the 5' RACE reads, TCRdb called clonotypes with MiXCR, one entry per CDR3 protein. This sample has more than 500,000 distinct CDR3 sequences, with roughly 5.3% found just once. These TCRs are of unknown antigen specificity. Findings and caveats of the study: In ankylosing spondylitis blood, a motif of roughly eight highly homologous TCR beta variants appeared characteristic.

The specimen was blood, either unsorted or a sorted T cell fraction (not recorded which). The receptors shown here come from a male donor with ankylosing spondylitis.

Ten or more counts support this clonotype. The chain carries TRBV5-1 and TRBJ1-4; D gene uncertain. Germline values: CDR1 SGHRS, CDR2 YFSETQ. The V gene lost 3 bases and the J gene lost 5 bases, with 8 bases spanning the gap. The CDR3 covers 13 residues. The CDR3 region is CASSWARNEKLFF. CDR3 DNA sequence: TGCGCCAGCAGCTGGGCTCGGAATGAAAAACTGTTTTTT.

This clonotype occurred many times. The chain links TRBV11-2 to TRBJ2-3; 15 nucleotides agree with TRBD2. Germline V gene lookup returns CDR1 SGHAT and CDR2 FQNNGV. V was pared by 2 bases and J by 2 bases, with 11 bases of the junction left unmatched. The CDR3 length is 20 residues. As DNA, the CDR3 is TGTGCCAGCAGCTTACTGGCGGCGGGGACTAGCGGGGGGACCACAGATACGCAGTATTTT. It is translated as CASSLLAAGTSGGTTDTQYF.

This clonotype showed up many times. The chain combines TRBV11-1 with TRBJ2-2; 7 bases fit TRBD1. The CDR3 length is 13 residues. Germline CDR1 and CDR2: SGHAT and FQDESV (reference sequence). V was pared by 5 bases and J by 6 bases, with 3 bases of the junction left unmatched. DNA for the CDR3: TGTGCCAGCAGCCGAACAGGGGCCGGGGAGCTGTTTTTT. Residues: CASSRTGAGELFF.

This clonotype came up many times. The J gene is TRBJ2-7, the V gene TRBV7-9; TRBD2 matches 8 bases. Germline V gives CDR1 SEHNR, CDR2 FQNEAQ (reference sequence). J gave up 4 bases and V 7 bases, and 15 bases lay outside the gene matches. The CDR3 runs 16 residues. CDR3 in amino acids: CASTSTDGRGTYEQYF. In nucleotides, the CDR3 is TGTGCCAGCACCTCGACGGACGGGAGGGGGACTTACGAGCAGTACTTC.

This clonotype has only a few counts. This CDR3 reads CASSNRLVLDTQYF. CDR3 in DNA: TGTGCCAGCAGTAATAGACTGGTCTTGGATACGCAGTATTTT. The chain recombines TRBV6-2 or TRBV6-3 with TRBJ2-3; D remains unclear. The CDR3 spans 14 residues. Trimming removed 5 bases at V and 6 bases at J, with 15 bases between. Germline V gene sequence: CDR1 MNHEY, CDR2 SVGEGT.

The gene calls are TRBV27 and TRBJ2-7, with a tentative D call TRBD1 (5 bases). This CDR3 is 14 amino acids long. Trimming pared 6 bases from V and 1 base from J, leaving 13 bases between. Germline assignment: CDR1 MNHEY and CDR2 SMNVEV (reference sequence). CDR3 DNA: TGTGCCAGCAGAGAGATCGACAGTTCCTACGAGCAGTACTTC. This gives the protein CASREIDSSYEQYF.

There are a few counts of this clonotype. The chain carries TRBV5-8 and TRBJ1-2, with D perhaps matching TRBD1 (6 bases). The CDR3 is made up of 16 amino acids. Per the germline V gene, CDR1 is SGHTS and CDR2 is YDEGEE. V was shortened by 0 bases and J by 4 bases, with 16 bases between the two germline ends. CDR3: CASSLVPTGFIYGYTF. CDR3 sequence (DNA): TGTGCCAGCAGCTTGGTCCCGACAGGATTTATCTATGGCTACACCTTC.

This clonotype was seen ten or more times. The J gene is TRBJ2-1, the V gene TRBV20-1, with D possibly matching TRBD2 (6 bases). The V and J ends lost 6 bases and 2 bases respectively, with 14 bases between them. Germline V gene sequence: CDR1 DFQATT, CDR2 SNEGSKA (reference sequence). There are 14 residues in the CDR3. CDR3 protein: CSASEGLPYNEQFF. In DNA, the CDR3 is TGCAGTGCGAGTGAGGGACTCCCCTACAATGAGCAGTTCTTC.

This clonotype occurred many times. The chain joins TRBV5-6 to TRBJ2-7; 8 bases are a match to TRBD1. The germline V gene has CDR1 SGHDT and CDR2 YYEEEE. The CDR3 totals 13 residues. The junction had 4 bases not matched to a gene; V was cut back by 5 bases and J by 3 bases. The CDR3 DNA sequence: TGTGCCAGCAGAACCGACAGGGGCTACGAGCAGTACTTC. Protein sequence: CASRTDRGYEQYF. The full variable domain, with the rest looked up from reference TRBV5-6 and TRBJ2-7, is DAGVTQSPTHLIKTRGQQVTLRCSPKSGHDTVSWYQQALGQGPQFIFQYYEEEERQRGNFPDRFSGHQFPNYSSELNVNALLLGDSALYLCASRTDRGYEQYFGPGTRLTVT.

At least ten counts were recorded for this clonotype. The chain combines TRBV20-1 with TRBJ1-3; D is unclear. The CDR3 runs 14 residues. Germline CDR1 reads DFQATT; CDR2 reads SNEGSKA (reference sequence). V lost 5 bases and J lost 1, with 12 bases in between. CDR3 nucleotide sequence: TGCAGTGCTCCACTCAGAGTATCTGGAAACACCATATATTTT. This encodes CSAPLRVSGNTIYF.

This clonotype was picked up many times. This chain connects TRBV27 to TRBJ1-2; unclear D gene. V lost 4 bases and J 1 base, leaving 13 bases between the germline ends. CDR3 length: 15 amino acids. The germline CDR1 and CDR2 sequences are MNHEY and SMNVEV (reference sequence). This chain's CDR3 is CASSSNPGINYGYTF. CDR3 nucleotide sequence: TGTGCCAGCAGTTCCAACCCCGGGATTAACTATGGCTACACCTTC.

At least ten counts were recorded for this clonotype. The CDR3 here is CASSLPVNTEAFF. Written as DNA, the CDR3 is TGTGCCAGCAGCTTACCAGTGAACACTGAAGCTTTCTTT. The V and J genes are TRBV7-8 and TRBJ1-1; D gene uncertain. Germline CDR1 and CDR2: SGHVS and FQNEAQ. Trimming took off 2 bases at V and 0 bases at J, with 4 bases between the two ends. This CDR3 comprises 13 residues.

This clonotype was counted many times. This rearrangement joins TRBV29-1 to TRBJ2-2, with a possible D match to TRBD2 (6 bases). V was pared by 0 bases and J by 4 bases, with 12 bases between. From germline, CDR1 is SQVTM and CDR2 ANQGSEA. The CDR3 is made up of 15 amino acids. CDR3 DNA sequence: TGCAGCGTTGAAGAGGCGGGGCGGACCACCGGGGAGCTGTTTTTT. Translated, it gives CSVEEAGRTTGELFF.

The sample holds many counts of this clonotype. The chain combines TRBV5-1 with TRBJ2-7; 13 bases align to TRBD2. The V gene end was trimmed by 4 bases and the J gene end by 0 bases; junction bases not matched to a gene: 4. Germline values: CDR1 SGHRS, CDR2 YFSETQ. CDR3 size: 16 residues. The CDR3 protein is CASSGGLAGVSYEQYF. The DNA for the CDR3 is TGCGCCAGCAGCGGAGGACTAGCGGGGGTCTCCTACGAGCAGTACTTC.

This clonotype was observed at least ten times. This chain connects TRBV4-1 to TRBJ1-1, with D unresolved. The CDR3 consists of 14 residues. Germline CDR1 and CDR2: MGHRA and YSYEKL. The V end lost 1 base, the J end lost 3 bases, and 9 bases lay between the germline ends. CDR3 region: CASSQGFHDTEAFF. Here the CDR3 DNA reads TGCGCCAGCAGCCAAGGATTTCATGACACTGAAGCTTTCTTT.

A remark on this clonotype: A much larger clone lies a single base off, so this may be a read error. The gene calls are TRBV10-2 and TRBJ2-7, with unresolved D. Looked up from germline, CDR1 is WSHSY and CDR2 is SAAADI. The CDR3 runs 15 residues. The CDR3 DNA sequence: TGCTCCAGCAGTGAGAGTTGGGTCGCGAGACACGAGCAGTACTTC. Its translation: CSSSESWVARHEQYF.

CDR3 coding DNA: TGCGCCAGCAGCTCGACTAGCGGGAGGGCCTACAATGAGCAGTTCTTC. Translating it yields CASSSTSGRAYNEQFF. The chain recombines TRBV5-1 with TRBJ2-1; 14 bases map to TRBD2. Germline V lookup: CDR1 SGHRS, CDR2 YFSETQ. The length of the CDR3 is 16 residues. The V and J ends lost 3 bases and 2 bases, in that order; junction bases with no gene match: 1.

This clonotype was detected ten times or more. The chain uses TRBV6-1 and TRBJ2-7, with TRBD2 as a possible D gene (5 bases). CDR3 length: 14 residues. Germline CDR1 reads MNHNS; CDR2 reads SASEGT. V lost 8 bases and J 0 bases, leaving 14 bases between the germline ends. CDR3 DNA sequence: TGTGCCAGCGGAAAGGCGGGTCCCTCCTACGAGCAGTACTTC. This translates into CASGKAGPSYEQYF.

This clonotype was counted many times. The chain combines TRBV10-2 with TRBJ2-7; 10 bases map to TRBD1. The germline gives CDR1 WSHSY, CDR2 SAAADI. This CDR3 region has 13 residues. The V and J ends lost 7 bases and 6 bases, in that order; junction bases with no gene match: 6. CDR3 in amino acids: CASKAGQGFEQYF. DNA of the CDR3: TGCGCCAGCAAGGCGGGACAGGGGTTCGAGCAGTACTTC.

This clonotype showed up many times. CDR3 in DNA: TGTGCCAGCAGGCTCACAGGGGATACTGAAGCTTTCTTT. This codes for CASRLTGDTEAFF. J is TRBJ1-1 and V is TRBV28; 7 positions agree with TRBD1. Germline V gene sequence: CDR1 MDHEN, CDR2 SYDVKM. This CDR3 has 13 residues. J lost 5 bases, V lost 6 bases, and 6 bases had no gene match.

CDR3 DNA: TGTGCCAGCAGCCCCACAGGGTCAGGAAGATACTATGGCTACACCTTC. As protein: CASSPTGSGRYYGYTF. This rearrangement joins TRBV11-2 to TRBJ1-2, with D possibly matching TRBD1 (6 bases). Germline V CDR1 and CDR2: SGHAT, FQNNGV. V was pared by 5 bases and J by 3 bases, with 19 bases between. The length of the CDR3 is 16 residues.

This clonotype has only a few counts. The CDR3, as DNA: TGCAGTGCTAGTGATGCGGGTTGGACTGAAGCTTTCTTT. This gives the protein CSASDAGWTEAFF. The chain is built from TRBV20-1 and TRBJ1-1, with unresolved D. The CDR3 is 13 amino acids. Germline assignment: CDR1 DFQATT and CDR2 SNEGSKA (reference sequence). V was pared by 3 bases and J by 5 bases, with 13 bases between.

The sample holds many counts of this clonotype. The rearrangement joins TRBV7-8 to TRBJ2-1, with a weak D call TRBD2 (6 bases). Trimming took 2 bases from V and 0 from J, leaving 20 bases between them. Germline V CDR1 and CDR2: SGHVS, FQNEAQ. This CDR3 region has 19 residues. The CDR3 sequence is CASSLNPVWRDHSYNEQFF. The CDR3 DNA reads TGTGCCAGCAGCTTAAATCCCGTTTGGAGGGACCACTCCTACAATGAGCAGTTCTTC.

This clonotype came up many times. The rearrangement joins TRBV4-3 to TRBJ1-5, with D possibly matching TRBD1 (6 bases). The CDR3 has 16 amino acids. V dropped 0 bases and J dropped 3 bases, with 12 bases sitting between them. CDR1 and CDR2 (germline): LGHNA, YSLEER. In nucleotides, the CDR3 is TGCGCCAGCAGCCAAGATTTAGGGGGTTTCAATCAGCCCCAGCATTTT. Protein product: CASSQDLGGFNQPQHF.